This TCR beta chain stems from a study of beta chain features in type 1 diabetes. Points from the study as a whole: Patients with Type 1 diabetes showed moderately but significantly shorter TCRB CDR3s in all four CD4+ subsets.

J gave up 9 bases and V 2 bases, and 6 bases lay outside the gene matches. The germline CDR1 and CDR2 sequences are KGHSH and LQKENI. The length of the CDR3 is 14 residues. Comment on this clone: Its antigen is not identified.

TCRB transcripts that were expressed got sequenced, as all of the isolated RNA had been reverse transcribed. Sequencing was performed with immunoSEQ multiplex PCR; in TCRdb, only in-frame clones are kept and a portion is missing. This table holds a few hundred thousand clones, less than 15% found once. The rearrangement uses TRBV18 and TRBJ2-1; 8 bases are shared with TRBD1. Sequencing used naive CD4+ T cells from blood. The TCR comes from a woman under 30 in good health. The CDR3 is CASSPGDRRGEQFF. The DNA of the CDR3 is TGTGCCAGCTCACCAGGGGACAGGAGAGGTGAGCAGTTCTTC.